Listed below are T cell receptor beta chains from one sample, sequenced in a study of blood T cell repertoires in COVID-19. Produced via immunoSEQ multiplex PCR; TCRdb's table is partial and in-frame only. The repertoire includes about 280,000 clones, approximately 83% of them detected once, and approximately 9% sits in the top ten. The sample was peripheral blood. The receptors were sampled from a woman in her forties or fifties who had recovered from COVID-19. CDR3s include the opening cysteine and the closing phenylalanine or tryptophan. D genes are given only for firm matches. Not every row has a clone size; where given, it reads once, few, many or a size class.

-,TRBV12-2,-,TRBJ2-7,CASRLSSTSGAREQYF,TGTGCAAGTCGCTTAAGCTCAACGTCAGGGGCCCGCGAGCAGTACTTC
TRBD2,TRBV10-3,-,TRBJ2-2,CAISGTSGGDTGELFF,TGTGCCATCAGTGGGACTAGCGGGGGGGACACCGGGGAGCTGTTTTTT
-,TRBV7-2,-,TRBJ1-1,CASNLRQAMNTEAFF,TGTGCCAGCAACCTCCGACAGGCCATGAACACTGAAGCTTTCTTT
-,TRBV18,-,TRBJ1-2,CASSPPLLNYGYTF,TGTGCCAGCTCACCACCGTTACTGAACTATGGCTACACCTTC
-,TRBV4-3,-,TRBJ2-2,CASSQGPLGQGSGELFF,TGCGCCAGCAGCCAAGGTCCTTTAGGGCAGGGCTCCGGGGAGCTGTTTTTT
TRBD1,TRBV7-2,few,TRBJ2-5,CASSSRMTGIETQYF,TGTGCCAGCAGCTCCCGGATGACAGGGATAGAGACCCAGTACTTC
-,TRBV5-1,-,TRBJ2-1,CASSFGQPESGEQFF,TGCGCCAGCAGCTTTGGCCAACCGGAGAGTGGTGAGCAGTTCTTC
-,TRBV28,-,TRBJ1-1,CASRDGLFGTQAAFF,TGTGCCAGCAGAGACGGTTTGTTCGGGACTCAGGCAGCTTTCTTT
TRBD1,TRBV7-9,-,TRBJ1-2,CASSFGQGLNYGYTF,TGTGCCAGCAGCTTCGGACAGGGTCTTAACTATGGCTACACCTTC
-,TRBV2,-,TRBJ1-2,CASSAQGYYGYTF,TGTGCCAGCAGTGCTCAGGGGTACTATGGCTACACCTTC
TRBD2,TRBV5-6,-,TRBJ2-3,CASSTSGGGSDTQYF,TGTGCCAGCAGTACTAGCGGGGGAGGCTCAGATACGCAGTATTTT
TRBD2,TRBV5-4,-,TRBJ2-3,CASSLPASGGSTDTQYF,TGTGCCAGCAGCTTGCCCGCTAGCGGGGGGAGCACAGATACGCAGTATTTT
-,TRBV19,-,TRBJ2-4,CASSSGIIAKNIQYF,TGTGCCAGCTCTTCGGGGATTATAGCCAAAAACATTCAGTACTTC
TRBD1,TRBV5-5,-,TRBJ1-5,CASSQGQGGVGYQPQHF,TGTGCCAGCAGCCAGGGACAGGGAGGCGTGGGGTATCAGCCCCAGCATTTT
-,TRBV6-6,-,TRBJ1-4,CASSSAAANEKLFF,TGTGCCAGCAGTTCCGCGGCCGCTAATGAAAAACTGTTTTTT
-,TRBV21-1,few,TRBJ1-5,CASSKARGISPQHF,TGTGCCAGCAGCAAAGCTCGGGGGATCAGCCCCCAGCATTTT
TRBD1,TRBV5-1,-,TRBJ2-1,CASSFGTGNNEQFF,TGCGCCAGCAGCTTCGGGACAGGTAACAATGAGCAGTTCTTC
TRBD2,TRBV9,-,TRBJ2-3,CASSVGGGFTDTQYF,TGTGCCAGCAGCGTAGGCGGGGGATTCACAGATACGCAGTATTTT
-,TRBV7-2,-,TRBJ2-7,CASSSFAWSRYEQYF,TGTGCCAGCAGCTCGTTCGCTTGGTCTAGGTACGAGCAGTACTTC
-,TRBV12-3/TRBV12-4,-,TRBJ2-3,CASRFVTDTQYF,TGTGCCAGCCGGTTCGTTACAGATACGCAGTATTTT
-,TRBV19,-,TRBJ2-5,CASSISADPPGRETQYF,TGTGCCAGTAGTATCTCCGCCGACCCTCCAGGTCGAGAGACCCAGTACTTC
-,TRBV27,-,TRBJ2-3,CASPRRADTQYF,TGTGCCAGTCCCCGGAGGGCAGATACGCAGTATTTT
-,TRBV24-1,few,TRBJ2-7,CATSDSGLSYEQYF,TGTGCCACCAGTGACTCAGGACTCTCCTACGAGCAGTACTTC
-,TRBV4-1,-,TRBJ2-2,CASSLVTGELFF,TGCGCCAGCAGCCTTGTAACCGGGGAGCTGTTTTTT
-,TRBV30,-,TRBJ2-6,CAWRISTSGANVLTF,TGTGCCTGGAGAATCAGTACCTCTGGGGCCAACGTCCTGACTTTC
TRBD1,TRBV6-5,-,TRBJ1-6,CASSYRQGSNSPLHF,TGTGCCAGCAGTTACCGACAGGGTTCCAATTCACCCCTCCACTTT
-,TRBV2,-,TRBJ1-5,CASSRQAENQPQHF,TGTGCCAGCAGTCGACAGGCGGAGAATCAGCCCCAGCATTTT
-,TRBV15,-,TRBJ1-1,CATSRQKLQRNTEAFF,TGTGCCACCAGCAGACAAAAATTACAGAGGAACACTGAAGCTTTCTTT
TRBD1,TRBV19,-,TRBJ1-2,CASSVDRAYGYTF,TGTGCCAGTAGTGTGGACAGGGCCTATGGCTACACCTTC
-,TRBV19,once,TRBJ2-3,CASRKSLATDTQYF,TGTGCCAGTAGAAAGTCCCTAGCGACAGATACGCAGTATTTT
-,TRBV5-4,once,TRBJ1-2,CASSLEGGYGYTF,TGTGCCAGCAGCTTGGAAGGCGGGTATGGCTACACCTTC